This TCR beta chain originates from a study of blood T cell repertoires in COVID-19. Using immunoSEQ multiplex PCR, the repertoire was profiled, and TCRdb retains in-frame clones only, with some absent. The repertoire has tens of thousands of clones, about nine tenths of them found once; the top ten carry roughly 8%. The germline V and J ends were trimmed by 0 bases and 5 bases, with 11 bases remaining between them. From germline, CDR1 is MGHRA and CDR2 YSYEKL. This CDR3 has 14 residues. This receptor was identified in a man aged 30 to 45 with acute or convalescent COVID-19. Sample: peripheral blood. This chain uses TRBV4-1 with TRBJ2-7; D might be TRBD1 (5 bases). CDR3 coding DNA: TGCGCCAGCAGCCAAGATGTTTCAGGGAACGAGCAGTACTTC. This gives the protein CASSQDVSGNEQYF.